This note documents a single T cell receptor (beta chain) sequence. Using immunoSEQ multiplex PCR, the repertoire was profiled, and TCRdb retains in-frame clones only, with some absent. The sample yields about 2,000 clones, nearly 95% seen once. The data belong to a study of T cells and Merkel cell carcinoma outcomes. Trimming shortened V by 0 bases and J by 10 bases, and 11 bases separated the two germline ends. The CDR3 length is 14 residues. The germline V gene has CDR1 SGHRS and CDR2 YFSETQ. Sample: tumor tissue from Merkel cell carcinoma. The chain employs TRBV5-1 and TRBJ1-6; D may be TRBD1 (5 bases). This clonotype originated in a human donor with Merkel cell carcinoma. The CDR3 DNA reads TGCGCCAGCAGCTTGGCACAGGCGTCATCACCCCTCCACTTT. It codes for CASSLAQASSPLHF.